This T cell receptor beta chain was sequenced in a study of blood T cell repertoires in COVID-19. Per the germline V gene, CDR1 is SGHRS and CDR2 is YFSETQ. The CDR3 totals 14 residues. V lost 1 base and J lost 4, with 11 bases in between. In terms of age and location, participants ranged from about 18 to 100 years and lived in about 25 US areas. Repertoires were generated with immunoSEQ multiplex PCR, while TCRdb's copy carries only in-frame clones and drops some. Here the sample spans approximately 180,000 clones, about 80% being singletons. This clonotype was obtained from a woman aged 60-75 years with acute COVID-19. The J gene is TRBJ1-1, the V gene TRBV5-1; D is ambiguous. Source material: PBMCs or T cells enriched from blood (not recorded which). The CDR3 DNA reads TGCGCCAGCAGCTTGAGGGCAGAGGGCACTGAAGCTTTCTTT. Its translation is CASSLRAEGTEAFF.